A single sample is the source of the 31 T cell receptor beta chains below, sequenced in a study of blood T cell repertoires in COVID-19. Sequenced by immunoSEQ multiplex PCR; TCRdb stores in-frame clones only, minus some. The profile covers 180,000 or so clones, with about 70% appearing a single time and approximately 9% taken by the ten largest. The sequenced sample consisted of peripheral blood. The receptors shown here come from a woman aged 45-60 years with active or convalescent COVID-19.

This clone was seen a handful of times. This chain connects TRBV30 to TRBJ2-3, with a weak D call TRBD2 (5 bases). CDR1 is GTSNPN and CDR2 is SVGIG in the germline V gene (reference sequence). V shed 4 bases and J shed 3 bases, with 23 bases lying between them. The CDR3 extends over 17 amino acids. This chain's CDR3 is CAWIPRRSRGLTDTQYF. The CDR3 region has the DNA TGTGCCTGGATCCCACGGAGATCCCGCGGGTTGACAGATACGCAGTATTTT.

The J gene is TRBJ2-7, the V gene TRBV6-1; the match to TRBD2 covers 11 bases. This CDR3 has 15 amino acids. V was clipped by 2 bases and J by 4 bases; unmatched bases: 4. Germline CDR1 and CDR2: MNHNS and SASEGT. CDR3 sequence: CASSELTSGTYEQYF. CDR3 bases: TGTGCCAGCAGTGAATTGACTAGCGGGACTTACGAGCAGTACTTC.

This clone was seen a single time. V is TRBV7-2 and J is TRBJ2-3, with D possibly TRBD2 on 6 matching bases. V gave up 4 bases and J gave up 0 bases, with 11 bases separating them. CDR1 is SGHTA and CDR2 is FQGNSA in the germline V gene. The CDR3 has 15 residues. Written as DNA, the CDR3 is TGTGCCAGCAGCTCTGAGACTAGGAGCACAGATACGCAGTATTTT. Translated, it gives CASSSETRSTDTQYF.

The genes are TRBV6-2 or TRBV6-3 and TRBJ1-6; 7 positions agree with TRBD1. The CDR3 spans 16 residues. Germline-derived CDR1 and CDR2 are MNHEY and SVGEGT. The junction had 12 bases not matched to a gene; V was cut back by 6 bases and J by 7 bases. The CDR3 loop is CASSLPRDRRNSPLHF. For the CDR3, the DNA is TGTGCCAGCAGCCTTCCCCGGGACAGAAGGAATTCACCCCTCCACTTT.

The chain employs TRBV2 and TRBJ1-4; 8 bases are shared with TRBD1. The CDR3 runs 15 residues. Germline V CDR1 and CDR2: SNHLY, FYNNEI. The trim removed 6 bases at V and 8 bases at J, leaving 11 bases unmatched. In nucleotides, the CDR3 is TGTGCCAGCAGCGTAGACAGGGGAACCGGGGAAAAACTGTTTTTT. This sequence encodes CASSVDRGTGEKLFF.

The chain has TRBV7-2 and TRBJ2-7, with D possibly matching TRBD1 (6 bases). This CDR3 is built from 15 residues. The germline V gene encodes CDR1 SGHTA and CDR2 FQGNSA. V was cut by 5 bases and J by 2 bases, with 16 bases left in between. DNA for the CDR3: TGTGCCAGCAGCGCACACCGGGACACTCCCTACGAGCAGTACTTC. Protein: CASSAHRDTPYEQYF. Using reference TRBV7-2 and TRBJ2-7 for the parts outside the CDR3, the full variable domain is GAGVSQSPSNKVTEKGKDVELRCDPISGHTALYWYRQSLGQGLEFLIYFQGNSAPDKSGLPSDRFSAERTGGSVSTLTIQRTQQEDSAVYLCASSAHRDTPYEQYFGPGTRLTVT.

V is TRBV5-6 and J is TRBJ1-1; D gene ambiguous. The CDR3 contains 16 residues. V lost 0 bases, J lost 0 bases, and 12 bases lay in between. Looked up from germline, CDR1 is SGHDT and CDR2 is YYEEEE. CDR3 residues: CASSLGGGGVNTEAFF. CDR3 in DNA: TGTGCCAGCAGCTTGGGAGGAGGCGGAGTGAACACTGAAGCTTTCTTT.

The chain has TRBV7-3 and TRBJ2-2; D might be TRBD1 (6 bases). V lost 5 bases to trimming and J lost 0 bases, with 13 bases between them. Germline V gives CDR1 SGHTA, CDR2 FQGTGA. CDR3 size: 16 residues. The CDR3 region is CASSLDRSANTGELFF. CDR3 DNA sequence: TGTGCCAGCAGCCTAGACAGGTCCGCGAACACCGGGGAGCTGTTTTTT.

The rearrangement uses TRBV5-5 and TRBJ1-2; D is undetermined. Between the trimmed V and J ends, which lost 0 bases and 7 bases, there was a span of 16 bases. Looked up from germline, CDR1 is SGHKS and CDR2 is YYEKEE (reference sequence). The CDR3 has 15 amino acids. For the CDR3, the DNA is TGTGCCAGCAGCTTGGGAGGGAGGGATGAACTTGGCTACACCTTC. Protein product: CASSLGGRDELGYTF.

In DNA form, the CDR3 reads TGTGCCAGCAGTTGGTCGGGCTCGGGGGGGCAAGAGACCCAGTACTTC. It is translated as CASSWSGSGGQETQYF. This chain connects TRBV6-2 or TRBV6-3 to TRBJ2-5; 8 nucleotides agree with TRBD2. The germline V gene has CDR1 MNHEY and CDR2 SVGEGT. The CDR3 is 16 amino acids. The junction had 9 bases not matched to a gene; V was cut back by 4 bases and J by 2 bases.

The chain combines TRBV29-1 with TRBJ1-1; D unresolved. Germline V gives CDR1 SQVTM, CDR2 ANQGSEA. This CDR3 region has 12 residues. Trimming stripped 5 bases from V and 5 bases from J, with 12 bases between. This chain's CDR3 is CSVRPGRTEAFF. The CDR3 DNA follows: TGCAGCGTTCGACCGGGGAGGACTGAAGCTTTCTTT.

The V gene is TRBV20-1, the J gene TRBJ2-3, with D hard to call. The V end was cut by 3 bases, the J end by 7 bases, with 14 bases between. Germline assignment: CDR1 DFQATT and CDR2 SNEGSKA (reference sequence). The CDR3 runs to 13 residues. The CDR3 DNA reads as TGCAGTGCTAGTGCGTATCCTGCTAATACGCAGTATTTT. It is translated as CSASAYPANTQYF.

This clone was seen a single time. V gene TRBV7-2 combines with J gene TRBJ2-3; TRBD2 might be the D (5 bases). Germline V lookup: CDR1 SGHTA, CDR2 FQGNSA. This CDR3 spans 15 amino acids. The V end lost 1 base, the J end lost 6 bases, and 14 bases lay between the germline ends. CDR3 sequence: CASSLGLLESDTQYF. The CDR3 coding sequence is TGTGCCAGCAGCTTAGGCCTACTAGAATCCGATACGCAGTATTTT. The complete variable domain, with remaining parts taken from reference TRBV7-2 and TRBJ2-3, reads GAGVSQSPSNKVTEKGKDVELRCDPISGHTALYWYRQSLGQGLEFLIYFQGNSAPDKSGLPSDRFSAERTGGSVSTLTIQRTQQEDSAVYLCASSLGLLESDTQYFGPGTRLTVL.

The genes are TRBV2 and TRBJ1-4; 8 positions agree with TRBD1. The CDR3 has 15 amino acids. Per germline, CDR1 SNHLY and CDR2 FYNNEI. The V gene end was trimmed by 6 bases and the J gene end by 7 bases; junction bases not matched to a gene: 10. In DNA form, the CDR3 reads TGTGCCAGCAGCCGCAGGACAGGGTTTTCTGAAAAACTGTTTTTT. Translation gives CASSRRTGFSEKLFF.

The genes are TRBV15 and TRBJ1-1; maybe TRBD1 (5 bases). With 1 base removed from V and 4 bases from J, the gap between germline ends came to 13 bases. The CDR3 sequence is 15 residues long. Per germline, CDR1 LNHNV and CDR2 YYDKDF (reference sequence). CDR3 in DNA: TGTGCCACCAGCAGAGGGGCAGGGCTCATCACTGAAGCTTTCTTT. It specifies CATSRGAGLITEAFF.

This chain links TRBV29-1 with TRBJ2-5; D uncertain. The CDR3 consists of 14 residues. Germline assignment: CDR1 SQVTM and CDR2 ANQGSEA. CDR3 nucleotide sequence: TGCCAAGTTCTTACCACAGAGTACCAAGAGACCCAGTACTTC. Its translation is CQVLTTEYQETQYF. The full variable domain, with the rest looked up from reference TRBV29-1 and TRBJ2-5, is SAVISQKPSRDICQRGTSLTIQCQVDSQVTMMFWYRQQPGQSLTLIATANQGSEATYESGFVIDKFPISRPNLTFSTLTVSNMSPEDSSIYLCQVLTTEYQETQYFGPGTRLLVL.

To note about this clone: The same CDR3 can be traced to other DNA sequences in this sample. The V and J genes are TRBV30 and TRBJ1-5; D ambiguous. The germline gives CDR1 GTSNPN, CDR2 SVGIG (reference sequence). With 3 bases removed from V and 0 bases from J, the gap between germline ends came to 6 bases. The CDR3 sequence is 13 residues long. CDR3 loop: CAWSLLSNQPQHF. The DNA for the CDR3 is TGTGCCTGGAGCCTCCTTAGCAATCAGCCCCAGCATTTT. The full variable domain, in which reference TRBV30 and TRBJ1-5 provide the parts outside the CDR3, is SQTIHQWPATLVQPVGSPLSLECTVEGTSNPNLYWYRQAAGRGLQLLFYSVGIGQISSEVPQNLSASRPQDRQFILSSKKLLLSDSGFYLCAWSLLSNQPQHFGDGTRLSIL.

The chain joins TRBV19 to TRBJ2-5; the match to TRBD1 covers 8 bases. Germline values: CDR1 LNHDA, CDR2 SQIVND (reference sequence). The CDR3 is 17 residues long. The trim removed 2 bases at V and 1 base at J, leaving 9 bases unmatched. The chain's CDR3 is CASSINLADRVQETQYF. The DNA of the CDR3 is TGTGCCAGTAGTATAAATCTCGCGGACAGGGTCCAAGAGACCCAGTACTTC.

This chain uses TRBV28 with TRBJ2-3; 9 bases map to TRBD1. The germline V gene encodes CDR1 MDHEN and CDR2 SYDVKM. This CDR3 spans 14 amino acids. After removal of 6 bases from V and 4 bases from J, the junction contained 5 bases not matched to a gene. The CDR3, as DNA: TGTGCCAGCAGCCGCCGACAGGGGGCAGATACGCAGTATTTT. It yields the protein CASSRRQGADTQYF.

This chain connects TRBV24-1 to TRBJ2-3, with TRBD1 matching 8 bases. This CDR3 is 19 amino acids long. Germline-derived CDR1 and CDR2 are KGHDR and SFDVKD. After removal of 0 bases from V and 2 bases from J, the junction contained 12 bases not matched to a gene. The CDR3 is CATSDLTVDRGLPTDTQYF. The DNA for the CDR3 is TGTGCCACCAGTGATTTGACGGTTGACAGGGGCCTACCCACAGATACGCAGTATTTT.

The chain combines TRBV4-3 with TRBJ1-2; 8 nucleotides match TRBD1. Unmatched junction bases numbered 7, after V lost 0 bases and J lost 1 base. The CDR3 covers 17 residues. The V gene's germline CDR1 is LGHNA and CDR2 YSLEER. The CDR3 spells CASSQDPRDRRNYGYTF. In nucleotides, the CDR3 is TGCGCCAGCAGCCAAGATCCGCGGGACAGGCGTAACTATGGCTACACCTTC.

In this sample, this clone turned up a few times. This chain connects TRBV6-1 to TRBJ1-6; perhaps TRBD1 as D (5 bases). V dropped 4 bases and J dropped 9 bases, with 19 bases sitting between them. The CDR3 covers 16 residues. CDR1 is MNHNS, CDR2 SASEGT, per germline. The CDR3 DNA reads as TGTGCCAGCAGTGGACGGATCCCGGGGGGTGGTTCACCCCTCCACTTT. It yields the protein CASSGRIPGGGSPLHF.

The CDR3, as DNA: TGTGCCAGTCGCGGGGCGGCAGTTAATTCACCCCTCCACTTT. It specifies CASRGAAVNSPLHF. The chain recombines TRBV19 with TRBJ1-6, with D perhaps matching TRBD1 (5 bases). V lost 8 bases and J 6 bases, leaving 14 bases between the germline ends. The CDR3 has 14 residues. Germline CDR1 is LNHDA and CDR2 is SQIVND (reference sequence).

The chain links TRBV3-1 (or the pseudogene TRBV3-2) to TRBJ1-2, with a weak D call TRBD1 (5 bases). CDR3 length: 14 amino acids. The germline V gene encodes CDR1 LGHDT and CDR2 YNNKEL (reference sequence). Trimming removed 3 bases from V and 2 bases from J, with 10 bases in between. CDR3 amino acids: CASSQDTWNYGYTF. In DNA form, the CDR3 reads TGTGCCAGCAGCCAGGACACCTGGAACTATGGCTACACCTTC.

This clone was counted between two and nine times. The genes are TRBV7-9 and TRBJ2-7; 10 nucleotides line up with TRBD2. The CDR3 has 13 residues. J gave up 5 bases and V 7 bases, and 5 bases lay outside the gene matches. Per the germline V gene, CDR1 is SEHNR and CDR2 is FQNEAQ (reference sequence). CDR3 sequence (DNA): TGTGCCAGCATCGGGACTAGCGATAACGAGCAGTACTTC. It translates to CASIGTSDNEQYF.

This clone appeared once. This CDR3 is CASSVSTGLTYEQYF. DNA for the CDR3: TGTGCCAGCAGCGTATCTACAGGTCTCACCTACGAGCAGTACTTC. V is TRBV9 and J is TRBJ2-7; a possible D gene is TRBD1 (5 bases). The germline gives CDR1 SGDLS, CDR2 YYNGEE. V lost 1 base, J lost 2 bases, and 13 bases lay in between. The CDR3 is made up of 15 amino acids.

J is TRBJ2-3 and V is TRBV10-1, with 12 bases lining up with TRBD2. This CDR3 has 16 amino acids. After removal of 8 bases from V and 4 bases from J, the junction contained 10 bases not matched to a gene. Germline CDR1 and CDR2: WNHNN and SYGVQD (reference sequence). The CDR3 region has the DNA TGCGCCAGCTCCCTGACTAGCGGGAGTCAGGCAGATACGCAGTATTTT. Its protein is CASSLTSGSQADTQYF.

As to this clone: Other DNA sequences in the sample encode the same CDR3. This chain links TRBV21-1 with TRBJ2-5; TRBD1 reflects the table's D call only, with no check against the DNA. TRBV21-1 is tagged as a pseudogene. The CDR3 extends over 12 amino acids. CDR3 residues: CASSKIHKTQYF. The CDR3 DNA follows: TGTGCCAGCAGCAAAATACACAAGACCCAGTACTTC.

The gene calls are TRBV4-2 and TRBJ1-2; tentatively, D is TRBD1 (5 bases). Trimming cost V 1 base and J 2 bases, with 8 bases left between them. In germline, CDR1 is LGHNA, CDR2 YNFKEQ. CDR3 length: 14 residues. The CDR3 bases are TGTGCCAGCAGCCAAGGACAGTCCAACTATGGCTACACCTTC. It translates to CASSQGQSNYGYTF.

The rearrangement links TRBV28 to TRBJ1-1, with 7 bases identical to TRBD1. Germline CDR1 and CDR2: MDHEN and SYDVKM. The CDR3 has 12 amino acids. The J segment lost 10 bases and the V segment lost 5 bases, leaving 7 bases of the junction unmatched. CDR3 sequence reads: CASSRTGYGAFF. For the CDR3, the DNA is TGTGCCAGCAGTCGGACAGGATATGGAGCTTTCTTT.

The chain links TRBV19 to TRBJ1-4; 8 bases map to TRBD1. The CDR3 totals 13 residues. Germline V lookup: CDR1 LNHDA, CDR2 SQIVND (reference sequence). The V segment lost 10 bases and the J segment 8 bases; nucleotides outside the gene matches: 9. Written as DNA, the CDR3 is TGTGCCACCAGTGGACAGGGAAGAGAAAAACTGTTTTTT. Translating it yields CATSGQGREKLFF.